This T cell receptor (beta chain) derives from a study of molecular identifiers for immune sequencing clone quantification. About the research overall: RNA, taken in replicates from approximately 20,000 or 100,000 naive CD8 cells, was split five ways, with four sequenced.

Points from the study as a whole: Spiked Jurkat TCR RNA equivalent to one cell was reportedly detectable in 800,000 to 1,000,000 naive cells.

V was trimmed by 2 bases and J by 6 bases, leaving 4 bases between them. This CDR3 has 11 amino acids. Germline V gene sequence: CDR1 MNHNS, CDR2 SASEGT. It was from 20,000 to 1,000,000 sorted cells, with 10%, 30% or 50% RNA, that naive CD8 libraries came. Each CDR3 protein is one row after TCRdb ran MiXCR on the PCR reads. Among roughly 300,000 distinct CDR3 sequences listed, about a quarter were seen once. This clonotype has a handful of counts. Its target is unknown. The sequence was obtained from a human donor in good health. Some libraries in this study had Jurkat cell RNA spiked in. The chain combines TRBV6-1 with TRBJ1-2, with D hard to call. The sequencing input was naive CD8+ T cells from blood, with Jurkat cell RNA spiked in. Subset defined: FACS-sorted CD8+CD4-CCR7+CD45RA+ naive T cells. CDR3 DNA sequence: TGTGCCAGCAGTGAATTTAATGGCTACACCTTC. Protein product: CASSEFNGYTF.